The 12 T cell receptor beta chains listed next were all sequenced from one sample in a study of cytomegalovirus exposure and HLA in healthy donors. The PCR employed 60 Vbeta primers together with 13 Jbeta primers. Clones were sequenced by immunoSEQ multiplex PCR, and TCRdb holds only the in-frame ones, with some missing. The sample lists 180,000 or so clones; 75% were seen once. Sequences were obtained from PBMCs. These receptors originate from a woman aged 35 to 49 in good health and CMV-seropositive.

This clone appeared a few times. This rearrangement joins TRBV4-1 to TRBJ2-4; 9 bases map to TRBD2. Germline V lookup: CDR1 MGHRA, CDR2 YSYEKL. The V gene end was trimmed by 1 base and the J gene end by 5 bases; junction bases not matched to a gene: 3. This CDR3 spans 15 amino acids. The CDR3 bases are TGCGCCAGCAGCCAAGGGTCTAGCGGGGAAAACATTCAGTACTTC. Amino acids: CASSQGSSGENIQYF.

V usage is TRBV12-5 and J usage is TRBJ2-1, with a tentative D call TRBD2 (6 bases). Trimming stripped 1 base from V and 7 bases from J, with 14 bases between. The CDR3 spans 15 residues. Per germline, CDR1 LGHNT and CDR2 FRNRAP. The CDR3 reads CASGLGRDLRNEQFF. The CDR3 bases are TGTGCTAGTGGTTTGGGGCGGGACCTCCGAAATGAGCAGTTCTTC.

With regard to this clone: Other DNA sequences of this sample code for an identical CDR3. The chain employs TRBV19 and TRBJ1-2; the match to TRBD1 covers 9 bases. The J segment lost 6 bases and the V segment lost 5 bases, leaving 4 bases of the junction unmatched. From germline, CDR1 is LNHDA and CDR2 SQIVND (reference sequence). This CDR3 spans 13 amino acids. The CDR3 DNA sequence: TGTGCCAGTAGTTCGGGGACAGGGAATGGCTACACCTTC. Protein sequence: CASSSGTGNGYTF.

The chain uses TRBV11-3 and TRBJ2-7, with 7 bases identical to TRBD2. V lost 5 bases and J lost 2; bases outside the gene matches: 6. In germline, CDR1 is SGHNT, CDR2 YENEEA. CDR3 length: 14 amino acids. CDR3 sequence: CASSERDGTYEQYF. The CDR3 DNA reads TGTGCCAGCAGCGAGCGGGACGGCACCTACGAGCAGTACTTC.

This sequence joins TRBV7-3 and TRBJ2-7; a possible D gene is TRBD2 (6 bases). Germline V CDR1 and CDR2: SGHTA, FQGTGA. CDR3 length equals 18 residues. V gave up 4 bases and J gave up 6 bases, with 28 bases separating them. The CDR3 coding sequence is TGTGCCAGCAGCTCCCGAATGGTGGGTTCTAGCGCGGTTCTCGAGCAGTACTTC. As protein: CASSSRMVGSSAVLEQYF.

This chain connects TRBV5-1 to TRBJ2-1, with D possibly being TRBD1 (6 bases). V was pared by 2 bases and J by 6 bases, with 15 bases between. In germline, CDR1 is SGHRS, CDR2 YFSETQ. The CDR3 is made up of 15 amino acids. DNA for the CDR3: TGCGCCAGCAGCTTTCTTGCTACAGGGTCCAATGAGCAGTTCTTC. The encoded protein is CASSFLATGSNEQFF. The variable domain in full, completed from reference TRBV5-1 and TRBJ2-1, reads KAGVTQTPRYLIKTRGQQVTLSCSPISGHRSVSWYQQTPGQGLQFLFEYFSETQRNKGNFPGRFSGRQFSNSRSEMNVSTLELGDSALYLCASSFLATGSNEQFFGPGTRLTVL.

This clone was recorded once. This chain connects TRBV5-4 to TRBJ2-1; D possibly corresponds to TRBD1 (6 bases). Germline-derived CDR1 and CDR2 are SGHNT and YYREEE (reference sequence). The CDR3 contains 16 residues. V lost 1 base and J 8 bases, leaving 19 bases between the germline ends. CDR3 sequence (DNA): TGTGCCAGCAGCTTGATGGGGACACCATTCGGGGATGAGCAGTTCTTC. As protein: CASSLMGTPFGDEQFF.

The chain is built from TRBV30 and TRBJ2-5, with a weak D call TRBD2 (5 bases). Germline V gives CDR1 GTSNPN, CDR2 SVGIG (reference sequence). V lost 0 bases, J lost 5 bases, and 13 bases lay in between. The CDR3 spans 14 residues. Here the CDR3 DNA reads TGTGCCTGGAGTGTAGGGCAGCCGGGGGAGACCCAGTACTTC. Translating it yields CAWSVGQPGETQYF. The full variable domain, completed using reference TRBV30 and TRBJ2-5, is SQTIHQWPATLVQPVGSPLSLECTVEGTSNPNLYWYRQAAGRGLQLLFYSVGIGQISSEVPQNLSASRPQDRQFILSSKKLLLSDSGFYLCAWSVGQPGETQYFGPGTRLLVL.

This clone has a handful of counts. This chain links TRBV5-1 with TRBJ2-1, with 7 bases aligning to TRBD1. V shed 0 bases and J 10 bases; nucleotides not matched to a gene: 10. The CDR3 is 15 amino acids. Germline V CDR1 and CDR2: SGHRS, YFSETQ. The CDR3 DNA reads as TGCGCCAGCAGCTTGGCCCCGACAGGGTCAGGAGAGCAGTTCTTC. Translated: CASSLAPTGSGEQFF.

This rearrangement joins TRBV2 to TRBJ2-5; 10 nucleotides line up with TRBD1. This CDR3 contains 16 residues. V shed 4 bases and J 2 bases; nucleotides not matched to a gene: 7. Germline V gene sequence: CDR1 SNHLY, CDR2 FYNNEI. In DNA, the CDR3 is TGTGCCAGCAGTGTCTCCGGGACAGGGGAACAAGAGACCCAGTACTTC. It encodes CASSVSGTGEQETQYF.

This clone was counted a single time. This chain joins TRBV12-2 and TRBJ2-5; the DNA was not compared with TRBD1, the D call given in the table. TRBV12-2 is a known pseudogene. This CDR3 contains 15 residues. This CDR3 is CASRLNGTTKETQYF. CDR3 DNA sequence: TGTGCAAGTCGCTTAAATGGGACAACCAAAGAGACCCAGTACTTC.

The rearrangement links TRBV27 to TRBJ2-7, with 8 bases fitting TRBD2. The length of the CDR3 is 14 residues. Germline CDR1 MNHEY, CDR2 SMNVEV (reference sequence). V was pared by 5 bases and J by 4 bases, with 7 bases of the junction left unmatched. CDR3 coding DNA: TGTGCCAGCAGTCGAGCGGGGGCCTTATACGAGCAGTACTTC. Translating gives CASSRAGALYEQYF.